This section outlines one T cell receptor beta chain sequence together with its context. Its antigen is not identified. Germline V gives CDR1 SGHDT, CDR2 YYEEEE. This CDR3 has 16 residues. The J segment lost 2 bases and the V segment lost 0 bases, leaving 5 bases of the junction unmatched. Clones were read by immunoSEQ multiplex PCR, and TCRdb kept only the in-frame ones, dropping some. This sample yields around 1.1 million clones, of which about 80% are seen a single time; 0.5% to 0.65% belongs to the top ten. This entry comes from a study of shared clonotypes between healthy human individuals. Whole-study findings and limits: Non-shared clonotypes had lower generation probabilities than those shared by all four donors.

This clonotype was obtained from a man in his late teens or twenties in good health. Some clones in this sample may be carry-over from other donors' samples. The chain links TRBV5-6 to TRBJ2-3; 8 bases map to TRBD2. The sequenced sample was memory CD4+ T cells from PBMCs. The subset was: CD45RA-negative fraction. The CDR3, as DNA: TGTGCCAGCAGCTTGGCTCTAGCGGGTCCCACAGATACGCAGTATTTT. This gives the protein CASSLALAGPTDTQYF.